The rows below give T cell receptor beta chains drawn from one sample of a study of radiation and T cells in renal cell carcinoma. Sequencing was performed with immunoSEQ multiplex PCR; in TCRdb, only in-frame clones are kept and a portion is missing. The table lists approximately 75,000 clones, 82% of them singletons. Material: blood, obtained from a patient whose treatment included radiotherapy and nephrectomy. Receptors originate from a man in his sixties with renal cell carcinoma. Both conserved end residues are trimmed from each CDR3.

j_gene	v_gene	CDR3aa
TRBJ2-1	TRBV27	ASRRLAGGVVYEQF
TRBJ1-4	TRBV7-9	AGGGDSEKLF
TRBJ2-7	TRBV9	ASSGDLDVSYEQY
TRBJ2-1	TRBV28	ASSKILGLAGVGDEQF
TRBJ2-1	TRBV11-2	ASSLGGTSGAIPQF
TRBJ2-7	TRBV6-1	ASRLTDEQY
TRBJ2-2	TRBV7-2	ASSLTSSNTGELF
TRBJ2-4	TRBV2	ASRTLAGGRFNIQY
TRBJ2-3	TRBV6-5	ASSSDRDTQY
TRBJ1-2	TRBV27	ASSPRQTGAGYT
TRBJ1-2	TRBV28	ASRPPSTNYGYT
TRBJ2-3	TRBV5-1	ASSLEGRMTKSSSTDTQY
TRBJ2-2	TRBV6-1	ASSSGRATGELF
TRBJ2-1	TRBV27	ASRRTRNEQF
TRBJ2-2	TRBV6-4	ASSVEFGGELF
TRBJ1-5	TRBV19	ASSRRGQPQH
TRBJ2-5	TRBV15	ATSRDIWVPSGLYQETQY
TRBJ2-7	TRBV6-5	ASSFGQYEQY